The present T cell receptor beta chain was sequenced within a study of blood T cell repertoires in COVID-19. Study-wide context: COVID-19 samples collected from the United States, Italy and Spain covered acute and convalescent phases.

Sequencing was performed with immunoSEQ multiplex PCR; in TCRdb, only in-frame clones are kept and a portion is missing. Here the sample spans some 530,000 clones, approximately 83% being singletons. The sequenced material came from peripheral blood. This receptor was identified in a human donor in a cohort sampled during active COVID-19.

CDR3: CAISEQEGTGGPNTEAFF. The CDR3 nucleotides are TGTGCCATCAGTGAGCAAGAGGGGACAGGGGGCCCAAACACTGAAGCTTTCTTT. The chain has TRBV10-3 and TRBJ1-1, with 12 bases fitting TRBD1. V was clipped by 2 bases and J by 2 bases; unmatched bases: 9. The length of the CDR3 is 18 residues. Germline CDR1 and CDR2: ENHRY and SYGVKD.